The sample holds one count of the clone carrying this TCR beta chain. This specimen belongs to a study of blood T cell repertoires in COVID-19. Overall study: T cells, B-cell-depleted T cells, or PBMCs supplied cDNA or gDNA.

Here immunoSEQ multiplex PCR was the method, and the copy in TCRdb shows in-frame clones only, minus some. The table lists 140,000 or so clones, 80% to 90% of them singletons. What was sequenced was peripheral blood. This clonotype was sampled from a woman older than 75 with acute or convalescent COVID-19.

Here the CDR3 reads CASSYGQKNYGYTF. CDR3 nucleotides: TGTGCCAGCAGTTACGGACAAAAAAACTATGGCTACACCTTC. The rearrangement joins TRBV6-5 to TRBJ1-2; tentatively, D is TRBD1 (5 bases). CDR3 length: 14 residues. Trimming shortened V by 2 bases and J by 2 bases, and 9 bases separated the two germline ends. Germline V gene sequence: CDR1 MNHEY, CDR2 SVGAGI.